A selection of T cell receptor beta chains follows, all from one sample in a study of blood T cell repertoires in COVID-19. Some clones are missing from TCRdb's copy, which holds only in-frame ones; the method was immunoSEQ multiplex PCR. In the table there are approximately 90,000 clones, approximately 91% of which are singletons. The specimen sequenced was peripheral blood. Source of these receptors: a man aged 55 to 70 with COVID-19, enrolled during active disease. CDR3s include the opening cysteine and the closing phenylalanine or tryptophan. D genes are given only for firm matches. Size is omitted from some rows. Given values are once, few, many or a class for expanded clones.

>NA|TRBV2|TRBJ1-2|NA
CASSNRQPRLWGYTF
TGTGCCAGCAGTAATAGACAGCCCAGACTCTGGGGCTACACCTTC
>NA|TRBV5-1|TRBJ2-1|TRBD1
CASSWARGTGGYNEQFF
TGCGCCAGCAGCTGGGCGCGAGGGACAGGGGGCTACAATGAGCAGTTCTTC
>NA|TRBV5-1|TRBJ1-4|NA
CASSSNDGGAGEKLFF
TGCGCCAGCAGCTCAAACGACGGGGGGGCCGGTGAAAAACTGTTTTTT
>NA|TRBV3-1/TRBV3-2|TRBJ1-1|TRBD1
CASSQYPGQEITEAFF
TGTGCCAGCAGCCAATACCCCGGACAGGAGATCACTGAAGCTTTCTTT
>NA|TRBV11-3|TRBJ2-2|NA
CASSLQQYTGELFF
TGTGCCAGCAGCTTACAACAGTACACCGGGGAGCTGTTTTTT
>once|TRBV18|TRBJ1-2|NA
CASSPEAEPAHGYTF
TGTGCCAGCTCACCAGAGGCCGAACCGGCCCATGGCTACACCTTC
>NA|TRBV24-1|TRBJ2-3|TRBD1
CATSDSPRTGLDTQYF
TGTGCCACCAGTGATTCCCCCCGGACAGGTTTGGATACGCAGTATTTT
>NA|TRBV6-2/TRBV6-3|TRBJ2-5|NA
CASSYSPRARAETQYF
TGTGCCAGCAGTTACTCGCCCAGGGCTAGGGCAGAGACCCAGTACTTC
>NA|TRBV10-3|TRBJ2-7|NA
CAIRRSDEQYF
TGTGCCATCAGGAGGTCCGACGAGCAGTACTTC
>NA|TRBV19|TRBJ1-1|NA
CASSIVSGITEAFF
TGTGCCAGTAGTATAGTGAGCGGGATTACTGAAGCTTTCTTT
>NA|TRBV5-4|TRBJ2-7|TRBD2
CASSTGLAGGGYEQYF
TGTGCCAGCAGCACGGGACTAGCGGGAGGAGGCTACGAGCAGTACTTC
>NA|TRBV7-9|TRBJ1-5|TRBD1
CASSSRGTGKGQPQHF
TGTGCCAGCAGCTCCCGGGGGACAGGGAAGGGGCAGCCCCAGCATTTT
>NA|TRBV5-5|TRBJ2-2|NA
CASSPAERMNTGELFF
TGTGCCAGCAGCCCGGCGGAGCGAATGAACACCGGGGAGCTGTTTTTT
>NA|TRBV6-1|TRBJ2-5|NA
CASSDPGEETQYF
TGTGCCAGCAGTGATCCCGGGGAGGAGACCCAGTACTTC
>NA|TRBV25-1|TRBJ2-1|TRBD2
CASSLQRDPRNEQFF
TGTGCCAGCAGTCTCCAGCGGGACCCACGGAATGAGCAGTTCTTC
>NA|TRBV25-1|TRBJ2-4|TRBD1
CASSGGTVSIQYF
TGTGCCAGCAGTGGGGGGACAGTAAGCATTCAGTACTTC
>NA|TRBV5-1|TRBJ2-7|NA
CASRSTREQYF
TGCGCCAGCAGGTCCACTAGAGAGCAGTACTTC
>once|TRBV5-1|TRBJ1-3|TRBD1
CASSKDRDSGNTIYF
TGCGCCAGCAGCAAAGACAGGGACTCTGGAAACACCATATATTTT
>NA|TRBV28|TRBJ1-3|NA
CASSYRSSGNTIYF
TGTGCCAGCAGTTACAGATCCTCTGGAAACACCATATATTTT
>NA|TRBV20-1|TRBJ2-7|TRBD2
CSASLREPPYEQYF
TGCAGTGCTAGTTTGCGGGAGCCCCCTTACGAGCAGTACTTC
>NA|TRBV5-5|TRBJ1-3|NA
CASSLFSFSGNTIYF
TGTGCCAGCAGCTTGTTTTCCTTCTCTGGAAACACCATATATTTT
>NA|TRBV24-1|TRBJ2-1|TRBD2
CATSDAGLAGVKNEQFF
TGTGCCACCAGTGATGCGGGACTAGCGGGAGTGAAGAATGAGCAGTTCTTC